The source of this T cell receptor beta chain is a study of blood T cell repertoires in COVID-19. The overall study: In each case, the material was cDNA or gDNA derived from T cells, B-cell-depleted T cells, or PBMCs.

Sequenced by immunoSEQ multiplex PCR; TCRdb stores in-frame clones only, minus some. The sample lists roughly 100,000 clones; 60% to 80% were seen once. This TCR came from a man in his 60s with active or convalescent COVID-19. Specimen: peripheral blood.

The chain's CDR3 is CASKRTGHTGELFF. For the CDR3, the DNA is TGTGCCAGCAAGAGAACAGGGCACACCGGGGAGCTGTTTTTT. This chain joins TRBV2 and TRBJ2-2; D is perhaps TRBD1 (6 bases). CDR3 length: 14 amino acids. Germline assignment: CDR1 SNHLY and CDR2 FYNNEI. The V and J ends lost 7 bases and 3 bases respectively, with 12 bases between them.